The 10 T cell receptor beta chains presented below share a single source sample, sequenced in a study of blood T cell repertoires in COVID-19. Sequenced by immunoSEQ multiplex PCR; TCRdb stores in-frame clones only, minus some. Here the sample spans about 260,000 clones, 75% to 90% being singletons. Sequenced material: peripheral blood. The source is a woman in her 70s with COVID-19, enrolled during active disease.

This clone was counted many times. This chain connects TRBV19 to TRBJ2-2, with 10 bases identical to TRBD1. This CDR3 is built from 15 residues. The J segment lost 6 bases and the V segment lost 8 bases, leaving 9 bases of the junction unmatched. Germline CDR1 and CDR2: LNHDA and SQIVND (reference sequence). The CDR3 reads CASRSGQGSSGELFF. The CDR3 DNA reads as TGTGCCAGTCGGTCGGGACAGGGGTCTTCCGGGGAGCTGTTTTTT.

The V and J genes are TRBV19 and TRBJ2-2; D possibly corresponds to TRBD2 (9 bases). Trimming pared 5 bases from V and 7 bases from J, leaving 26 bases between. This CDR3 is built from 18 residues. Germline V lookup: CDR1 LNHDA, CDR2 SQIVND (reference sequence). CDR3 loop: CASSHGQGASGIIGELFF. The CDR3 DNA is TGTGCCAGTAGTCACGGGCAGGGGGCTAGCGGGATTATCGGGGAGCTGTTTTTT.

This clone turned up a few times. The rearrangement uses TRBV27 and TRBJ2-2; D is possibly TRBD2 (6 bases). Germline V gene sequence: CDR1 MNHEY, CDR2 SMNVEV (reference sequence). Trimming removed 1 base from V and 2 bases from J, with 11 bases in between. The CDR3 has 16 amino acids. The CDR3 sequence is CASSLLISGNTGELFF. The CDR3 region has the DNA TGTGCCAGCAGTTTATTAATTAGCGGAAACACCGGGGAGCTGTTTTTT.

J is TRBJ2-5 and V is TRBV28, with TRBD1 as a possible D gene (6 bases). The CDR3 length is 15 residues. V was shortened by 0 bases and J by 1 base, with 9 bases between the two germline ends. Germline V gene sequence: CDR1 MDHEN, CDR2 SYDVKM. The DNA for the CDR3 is TGTGCCAGCAGTTTATGGAGGGGGAGCCAAGAGACCCAGTACTTC. Translated, it gives CASSLWRGSQETQYF.

The CDR3 reads CASSSTGGDQPQHF. The CDR3 coding sequence is TGTGCCAGCTCCTCTACAGGGGGGGATCAGCCCCAGCATTTT. The V call is TRBV19, the J call TRBJ1-5; 8 nucleotides match TRBD1. Germline CDR1 reads LNHDA; CDR2 reads SQIVND (reference sequence). There are 14 residues in the CDR3. Losses at the gene ends were 9 bases for V and 5 bases for J; bases not matched to a gene: 9.

The chain recombines TRBV7-8 with TRBJ1-1; 9 bases line up with TRBD1. The V and J ends lost 4 bases and 3 bases, in that order; junction bases with no gene match: 3. There are 14 residues in the CDR3. Germline loops: CDR1 SGHVS, CDR2 FQNEAQ. The CDR3 bases are TGTGCCAGCAGCTCCAGGACAGGGGACACTGAAGCTTTCTTT. Amino acid sequence: CASSSRTGDTEAFF.

In nucleotides, the CDR3 is TGCGCCAGCAGGTCTAGAGCGGGGTACAATGAGCAGTTCTTC. This translates into CASRSRAGYNEQFF. The rearrangement links TRBV5-1 to TRBJ2-1; 7 nucleotides match TRBD2. The CDR3 loop spans 14 amino acids. The junction had 6 bases not matched to a gene; V was cut back by 5 bases and J by 4 bases. Germline assignment: CDR1 SGHRS and CDR2 YFSETQ.

The rearrangement joins TRBV2 to TRBJ2-1, with 8 bases aligning to TRBD2. The CDR3 has 16 residues. V lost 4 bases to trimming and J lost 6 bases; unmatched junction nucleotides: 11. Germline loops: CDR1 SNHLY, CDR2 FYNNEI. As DNA, the CDR3 is TGTGCCAGCAGTGGTCGGGAGCGGGAGTTTAGCAATGAGCAGTTCTTC. It encodes CASSGREREFSNEQFF.

V and J are TRBV30 and TRBJ1-3; no firm D call. Germline assignment: CDR1 GTSNPN and CDR2 SVGIG (reference sequence). Trimming removed 3 bases at V and 0 bases at J, with 6 bases between. The CDR3 is 13 amino acids. CDR3 amino acids: CAWRVSSGNTIYF. The CDR3 region has the DNA TGTGCCTGGAGGGTTAGCTCTGGAAACACCATATATTTT.

The DNA for the CDR3 is TGTGCCAGCAGCGTAGGTCACGGGAAGGCCTACGAGCAGTACTTC. It translates to CASSVGHGKAYEQYF. This rearrangement joins TRBV9 to TRBJ2-7, with D perhaps matching TRBD2 (5 bases). CDR3 length: 15 residues. CDR1 is SGDLS and CDR2 is YYNGEE in the germline V gene. V lost 0 bases and J 2 bases, leaving 12 bases between the germline ends.